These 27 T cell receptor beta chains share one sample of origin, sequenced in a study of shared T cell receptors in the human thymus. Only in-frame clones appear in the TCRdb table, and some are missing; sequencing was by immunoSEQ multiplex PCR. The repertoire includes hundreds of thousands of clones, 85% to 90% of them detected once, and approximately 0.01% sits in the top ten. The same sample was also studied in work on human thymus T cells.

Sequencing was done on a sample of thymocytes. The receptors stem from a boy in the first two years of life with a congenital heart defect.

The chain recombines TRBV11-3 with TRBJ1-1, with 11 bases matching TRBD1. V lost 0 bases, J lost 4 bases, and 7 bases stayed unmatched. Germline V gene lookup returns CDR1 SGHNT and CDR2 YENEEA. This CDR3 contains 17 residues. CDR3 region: CASSLEAQGQGGTEAFF. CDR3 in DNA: TGTGCCAGCAGCTTAGAGGCGCAGGGACAGGGGGGCACTGAAGCTTTCTTT.

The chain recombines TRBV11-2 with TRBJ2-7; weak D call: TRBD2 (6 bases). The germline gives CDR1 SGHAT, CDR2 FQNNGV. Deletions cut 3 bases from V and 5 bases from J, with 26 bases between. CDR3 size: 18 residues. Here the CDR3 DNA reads TGTGCCAGCAGCTTTTCAGGGCGGGGCACAATCTCTGTCCACGAGCAGTACTTC. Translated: CASSFSGRGTISVHEQYF.

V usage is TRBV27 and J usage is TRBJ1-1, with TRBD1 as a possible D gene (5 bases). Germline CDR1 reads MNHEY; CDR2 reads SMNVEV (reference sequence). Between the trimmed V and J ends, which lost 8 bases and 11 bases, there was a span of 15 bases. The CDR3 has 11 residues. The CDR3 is CASGPGGEAFF. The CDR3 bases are TGTGCCAGCGGCCCGGGGGGGGAGGCTTTCTTT.

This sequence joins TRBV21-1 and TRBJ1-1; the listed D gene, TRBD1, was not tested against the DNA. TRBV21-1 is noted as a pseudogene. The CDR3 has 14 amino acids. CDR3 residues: CASSARQGATEAFF. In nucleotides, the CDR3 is TGTGCCAGCAGCGCCCGGCAGGGCGCGACTGAAGCTTTCTTT.

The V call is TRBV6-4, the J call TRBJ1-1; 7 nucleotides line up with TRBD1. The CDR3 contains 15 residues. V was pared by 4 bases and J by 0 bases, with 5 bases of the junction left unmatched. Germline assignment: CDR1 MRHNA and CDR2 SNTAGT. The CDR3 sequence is CASSGQGPMNTEAFF. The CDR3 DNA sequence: TGTGCCAGCAGTGGACAGGGTCCCATGAACACTGAAGCTTTCTTT.

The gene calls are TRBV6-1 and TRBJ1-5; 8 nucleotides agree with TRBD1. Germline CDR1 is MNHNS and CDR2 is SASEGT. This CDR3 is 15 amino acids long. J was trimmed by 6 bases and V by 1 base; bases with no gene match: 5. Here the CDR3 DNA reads TGTGCCAGCAGTGAAGATGACAGGGGAAGTCAGCCCCAGCATTTT. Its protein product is CASSEDDRGSQPQHF.

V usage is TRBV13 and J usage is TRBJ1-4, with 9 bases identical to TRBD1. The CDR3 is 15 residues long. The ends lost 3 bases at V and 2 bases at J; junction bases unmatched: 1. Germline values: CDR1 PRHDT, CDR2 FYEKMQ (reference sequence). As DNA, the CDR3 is TGTGCCAGCAGCTTTGGACAGGGGACTAATGAAAAACTGTTTTTT. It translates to CASSFGQGTNEKLFF.

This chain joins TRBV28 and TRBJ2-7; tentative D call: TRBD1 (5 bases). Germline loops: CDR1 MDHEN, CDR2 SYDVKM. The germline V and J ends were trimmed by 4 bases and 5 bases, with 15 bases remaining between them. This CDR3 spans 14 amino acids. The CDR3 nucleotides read TGTGCCAGCAGTTCCCCCCCAGGGCGCCACGAGCAGTACTTC. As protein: CASSSPPGRHEQYF.

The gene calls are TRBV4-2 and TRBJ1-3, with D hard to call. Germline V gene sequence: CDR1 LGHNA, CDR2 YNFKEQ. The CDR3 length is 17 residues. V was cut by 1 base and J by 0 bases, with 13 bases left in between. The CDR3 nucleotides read TGTGCCAGCAGCCAAGTTTTGGTTGCCAGCTCTGGAAACACCATATATTTT. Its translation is CASSQVLVASSGNTIYF.

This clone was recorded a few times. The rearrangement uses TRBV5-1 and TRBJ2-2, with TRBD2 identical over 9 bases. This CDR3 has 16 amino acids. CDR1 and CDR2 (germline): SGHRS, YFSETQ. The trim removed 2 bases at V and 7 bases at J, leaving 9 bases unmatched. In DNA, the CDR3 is TGCGCCAGCAGCTTCCGGACTAGCGAAAAAGACGGGGAGCTGTTTTTT. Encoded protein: CASSFRTSEKDGELFF.

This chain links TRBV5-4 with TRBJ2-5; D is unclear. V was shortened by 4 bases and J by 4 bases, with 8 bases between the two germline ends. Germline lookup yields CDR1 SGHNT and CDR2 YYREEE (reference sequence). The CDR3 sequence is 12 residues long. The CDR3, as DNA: TGTGCCAGCAGCCCGCCAGGAGAGACCCAGTACTTC. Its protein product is CASSPPGETQYF.

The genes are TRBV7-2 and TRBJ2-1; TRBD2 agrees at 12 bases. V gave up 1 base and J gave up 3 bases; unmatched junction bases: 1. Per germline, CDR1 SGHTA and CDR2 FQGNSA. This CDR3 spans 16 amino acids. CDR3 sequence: CASSLGTSGDYNEQFF. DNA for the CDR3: TGTGCCAGCAGCTTAGGGACTAGCGGGGACTACAATGAGCAGTTCTTC.

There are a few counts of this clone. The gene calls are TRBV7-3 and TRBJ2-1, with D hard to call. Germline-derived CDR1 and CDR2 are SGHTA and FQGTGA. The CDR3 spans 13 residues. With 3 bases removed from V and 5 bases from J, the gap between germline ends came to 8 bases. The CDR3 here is CASSLATNNEQFF. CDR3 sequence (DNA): TGTGCCAGCAGCTTGGCTACTAACAATGAGCAGTTCTTC.

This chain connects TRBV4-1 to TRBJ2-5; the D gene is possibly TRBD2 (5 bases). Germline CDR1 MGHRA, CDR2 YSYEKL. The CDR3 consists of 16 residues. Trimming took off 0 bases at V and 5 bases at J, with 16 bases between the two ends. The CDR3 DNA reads TGCGCCAGCAGCCAAGATCATGCGTTTGAGGGTGAGACCCAGTACTTC. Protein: CASSQDHAFEGETQYF.

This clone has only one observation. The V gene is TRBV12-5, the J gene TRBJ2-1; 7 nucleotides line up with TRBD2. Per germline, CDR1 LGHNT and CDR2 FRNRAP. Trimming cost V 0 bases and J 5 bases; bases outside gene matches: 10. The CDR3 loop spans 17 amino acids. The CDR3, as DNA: TGTGCTAGTGGTTTGGTACCACGGGAGGCTAGGGACAATGAGCAGTTCTTC. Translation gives CASGLVPREARDNEQFF.

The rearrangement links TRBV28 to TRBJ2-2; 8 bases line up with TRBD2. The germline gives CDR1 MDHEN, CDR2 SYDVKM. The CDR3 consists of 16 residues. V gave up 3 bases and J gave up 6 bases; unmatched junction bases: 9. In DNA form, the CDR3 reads TGTGCCAGCAGTTTCTTGGCGGGAGGTCCCCCCGGGGAGCTGTTTTTT. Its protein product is CASSFLAGGPPGELFF. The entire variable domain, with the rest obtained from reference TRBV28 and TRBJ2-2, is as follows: DVKVTQSSRYLVKRTGEKVFLECVQDMDHENMFWYRQDPGLGLRLIYFSYDVKMKEKGDIPEGYSVSREKKERFSLILESASTNQTSMYLCASSFLAGGPPGELFFGEGSRLTVL.

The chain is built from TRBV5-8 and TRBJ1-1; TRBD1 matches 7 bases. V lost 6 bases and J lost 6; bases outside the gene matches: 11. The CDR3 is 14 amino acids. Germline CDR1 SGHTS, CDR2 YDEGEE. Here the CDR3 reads CASTFRTGEPEAFF. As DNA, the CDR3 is TGTGCCAGCACCTTCCGAACAGGGGAGCCTGAAGCTTTCTTT.

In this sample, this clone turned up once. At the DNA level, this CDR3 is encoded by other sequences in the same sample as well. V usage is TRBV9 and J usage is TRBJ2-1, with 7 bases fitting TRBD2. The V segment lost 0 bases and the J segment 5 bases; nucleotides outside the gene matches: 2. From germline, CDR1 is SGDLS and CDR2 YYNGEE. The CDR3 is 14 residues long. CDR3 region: CASSVAGGHNEQFF. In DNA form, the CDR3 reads TGTGCCAGCAGCGTAGCGGGGGGTCACAATGAGCAGTTCTTC.

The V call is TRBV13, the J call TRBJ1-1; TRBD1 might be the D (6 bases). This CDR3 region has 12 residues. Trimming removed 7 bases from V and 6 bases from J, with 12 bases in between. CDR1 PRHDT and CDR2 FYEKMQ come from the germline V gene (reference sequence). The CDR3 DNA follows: TGTGCCAGCAAAAGGGGGGGTTCTGAAGCTTTCTTT. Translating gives CASKRGGSEAFF.

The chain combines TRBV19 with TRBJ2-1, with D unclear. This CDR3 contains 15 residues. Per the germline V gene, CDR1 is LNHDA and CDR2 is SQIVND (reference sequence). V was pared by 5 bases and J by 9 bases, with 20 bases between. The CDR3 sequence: CASSPSLVGVAEQFF. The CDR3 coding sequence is TGTGCCAGTAGTCCCTCCCTAGTAGGTGTCGCTGAGCAGTTCTTC. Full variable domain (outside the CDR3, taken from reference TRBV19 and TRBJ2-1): DGGITQSPKYLFRKEGQNVTLSCEQNLNHDAMYWYRQDPGQGLRLIYYSQIVNDFQKGDIAEGYSVSREKKESFPLTVTSAQKNPTAFYLCASSPSLVGVAEQFFGPGTRLTVL.

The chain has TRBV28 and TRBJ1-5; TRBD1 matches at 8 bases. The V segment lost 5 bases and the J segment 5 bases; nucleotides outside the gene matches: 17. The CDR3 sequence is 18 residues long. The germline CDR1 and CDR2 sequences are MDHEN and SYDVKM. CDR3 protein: CASSLHPCDRGNDQPQHF. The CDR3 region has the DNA TGTGCCAGCAGTCTCCACCCCTGTGACAGGGGAAACGATCAGCCCCAGCATTTT.

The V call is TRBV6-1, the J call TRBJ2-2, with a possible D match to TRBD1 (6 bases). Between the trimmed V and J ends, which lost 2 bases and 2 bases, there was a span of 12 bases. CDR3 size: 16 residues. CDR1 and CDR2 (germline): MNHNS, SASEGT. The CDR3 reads CASSERGTRNTGELFF. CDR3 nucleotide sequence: TGTGCCAGCAGTGAAAGGGGGACAAGAAACACCGGGGAGCTGTTTTTT.

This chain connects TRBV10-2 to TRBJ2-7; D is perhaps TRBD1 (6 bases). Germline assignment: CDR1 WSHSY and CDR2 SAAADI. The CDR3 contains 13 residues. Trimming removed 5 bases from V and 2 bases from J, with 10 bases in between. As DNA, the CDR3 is TGCGCCAGCAGTAGGACAGATCCCTACGAGCAGTACTTC. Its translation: CASSRTDPYEQYF.

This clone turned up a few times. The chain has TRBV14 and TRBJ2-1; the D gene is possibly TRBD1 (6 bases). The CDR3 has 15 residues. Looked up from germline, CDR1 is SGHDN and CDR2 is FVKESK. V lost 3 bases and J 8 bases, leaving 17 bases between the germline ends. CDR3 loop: CASSQETGPLHEQFF. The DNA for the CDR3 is TGTGCCAGCAGCCAGGAGACAGGACCCCTCCATGAGCAGTTCTTC.

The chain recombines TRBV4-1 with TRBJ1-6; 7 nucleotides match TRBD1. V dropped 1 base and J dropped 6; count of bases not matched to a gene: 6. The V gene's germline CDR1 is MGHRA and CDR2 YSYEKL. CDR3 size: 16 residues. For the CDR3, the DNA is TGCGCCAGCAGCCAAGTACCGGGACAGCCTAATTCACCCCTCCACTTT. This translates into CASSQVPGQPNSPLHF.

CDR3 loop: CASVDSGNTEAFF. CDR3 coding DNA: TGTGCCAGTGTGGACAGTGGGAACACTGAAGCTTTCTTT. The chain has TRBV19 and TRBJ1-1; possible D gene TRBD1, 6 bases. The CDR3 covers 13 residues. CDR1 and CDR2 (germline): LNHDA, SQIVND (reference sequence). Trimming stripped 8 bases from V and 1 base from J, with 11 bases between. The full variable domain, with the rest looked up from reference TRBV19 and TRBJ1-1, is DGGITQSPKYLFRKEGQNVTLSCEQNLNHDAMYWYRQDPGQGLRLIYYSQIVNDFQKGDIAEGYSVSREKKESFPLTVTSAQKNPTAFYLCASVDSGNTEAFFGQGTRLTVV.

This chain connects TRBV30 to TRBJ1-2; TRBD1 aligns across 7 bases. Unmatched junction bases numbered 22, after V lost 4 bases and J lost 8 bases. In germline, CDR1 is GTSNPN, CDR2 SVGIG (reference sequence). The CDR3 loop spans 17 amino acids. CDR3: CAWIGTAAAQRLGGYTF. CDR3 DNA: TGTGCCTGGATCGGGACAGCAGCCGCTCAACGACTAGGGGGCTACACCTTC. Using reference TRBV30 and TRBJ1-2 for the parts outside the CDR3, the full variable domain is SQTIHQWPATLVQPVGSPLSLECTVEGTSNPNLYWYRQAAGRGLQLLFYSVGIGQISSEVPQNLSASRPQDRQFILSSKKLLLSDSGFYLCAWIGTAAAQRLGGYTFGSGTRLTVV.